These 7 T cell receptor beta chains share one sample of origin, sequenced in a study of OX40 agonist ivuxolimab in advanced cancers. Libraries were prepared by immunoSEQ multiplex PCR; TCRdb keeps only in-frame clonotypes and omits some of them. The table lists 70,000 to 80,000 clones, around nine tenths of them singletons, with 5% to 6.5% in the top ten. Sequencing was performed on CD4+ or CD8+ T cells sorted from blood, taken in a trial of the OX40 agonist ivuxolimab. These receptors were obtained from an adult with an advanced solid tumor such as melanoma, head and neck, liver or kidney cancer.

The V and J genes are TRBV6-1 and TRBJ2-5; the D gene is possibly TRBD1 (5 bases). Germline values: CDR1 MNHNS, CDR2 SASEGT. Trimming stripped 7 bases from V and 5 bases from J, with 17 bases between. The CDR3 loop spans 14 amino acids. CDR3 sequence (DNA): TGTGCCAGCACCCTCCTTAGGGGCCTCGAGACCCAGTACTTC. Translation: CASTLLRGLETQYF.

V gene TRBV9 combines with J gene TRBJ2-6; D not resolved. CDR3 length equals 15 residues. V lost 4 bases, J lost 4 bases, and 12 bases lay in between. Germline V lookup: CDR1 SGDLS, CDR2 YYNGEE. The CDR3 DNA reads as TGTGCCAGCAGCCCCCGGGTGGTCGGGGCCAACGTCCTGACTTTC. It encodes CASSPRVVGANVLTF.

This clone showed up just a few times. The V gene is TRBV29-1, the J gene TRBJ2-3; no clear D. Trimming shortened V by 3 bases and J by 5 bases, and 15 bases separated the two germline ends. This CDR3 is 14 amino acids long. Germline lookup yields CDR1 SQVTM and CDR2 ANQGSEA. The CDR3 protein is CSVESASHVDTQYF. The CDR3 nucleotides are TGCAGCGTTGAGTCAGCGTCACATGTAGATACGCAGTATTTT.

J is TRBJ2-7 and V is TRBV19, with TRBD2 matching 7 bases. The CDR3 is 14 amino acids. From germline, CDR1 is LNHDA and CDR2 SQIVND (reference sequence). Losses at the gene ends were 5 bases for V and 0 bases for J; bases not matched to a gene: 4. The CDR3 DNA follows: TGTGCCAGTAGTGCCGCGGGGGTCTCCTACGAGCAGTACTTC. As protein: CASSAAGVSYEQYF.

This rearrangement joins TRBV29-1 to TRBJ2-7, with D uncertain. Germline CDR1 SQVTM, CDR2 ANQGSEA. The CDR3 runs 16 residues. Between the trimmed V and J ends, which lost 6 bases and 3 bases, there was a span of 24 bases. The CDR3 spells CSVRGTEFSPDYEQYF. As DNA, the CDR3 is TGCAGCGTGCGCGGTACAGAATTCTCACCTGACTACGAGCAGTACTTC.

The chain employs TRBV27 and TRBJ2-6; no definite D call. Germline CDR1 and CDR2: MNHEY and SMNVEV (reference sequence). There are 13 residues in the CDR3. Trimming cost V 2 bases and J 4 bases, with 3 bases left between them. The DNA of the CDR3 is TGTGCCAGCAGTTTAGGGGGGGCCAACGTCCTGACTTTC. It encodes CASSLGGANVLTF.

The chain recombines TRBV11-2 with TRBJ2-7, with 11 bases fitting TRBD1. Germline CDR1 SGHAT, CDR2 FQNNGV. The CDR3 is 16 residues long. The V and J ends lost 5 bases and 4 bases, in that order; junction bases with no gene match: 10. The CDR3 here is CASSGTGGSLKYEQYF. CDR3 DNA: TGTGCCAGCAGCGGGACAGGGGGATCCTTGAAGTACGAGCAGTACTTC.